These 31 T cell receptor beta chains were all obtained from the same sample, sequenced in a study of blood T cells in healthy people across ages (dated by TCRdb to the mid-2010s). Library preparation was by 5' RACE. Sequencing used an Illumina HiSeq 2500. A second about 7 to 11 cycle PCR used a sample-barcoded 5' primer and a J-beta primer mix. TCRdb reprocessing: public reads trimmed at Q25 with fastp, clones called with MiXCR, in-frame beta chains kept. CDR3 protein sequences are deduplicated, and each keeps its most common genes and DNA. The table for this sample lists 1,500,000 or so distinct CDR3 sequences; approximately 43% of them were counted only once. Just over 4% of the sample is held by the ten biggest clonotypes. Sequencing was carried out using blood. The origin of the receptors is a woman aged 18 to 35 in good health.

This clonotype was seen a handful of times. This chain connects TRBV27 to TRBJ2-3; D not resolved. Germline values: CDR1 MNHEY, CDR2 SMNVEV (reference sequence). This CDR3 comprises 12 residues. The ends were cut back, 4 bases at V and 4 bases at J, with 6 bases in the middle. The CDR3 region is CASSSISDTQYF. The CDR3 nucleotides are TGTGCCAGCAGTTCGATTTCAGATACGCAGTATTTT.

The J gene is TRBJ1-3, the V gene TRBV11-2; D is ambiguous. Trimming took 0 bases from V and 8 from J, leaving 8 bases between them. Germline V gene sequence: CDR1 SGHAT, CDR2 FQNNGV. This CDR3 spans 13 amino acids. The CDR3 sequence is CASSLDRRYTIYF. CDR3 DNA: TGTGCCAGCAGCTTAGACCGAAGATACACCATATATTTT.

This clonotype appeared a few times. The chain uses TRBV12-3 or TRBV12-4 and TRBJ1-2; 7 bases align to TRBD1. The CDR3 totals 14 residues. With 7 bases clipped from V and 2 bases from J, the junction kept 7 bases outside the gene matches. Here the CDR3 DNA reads TGTGCCAGCACCAAACCGGGACAGAACTATGGCTACACCTTC. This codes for CASTKPGQNYGYTF.

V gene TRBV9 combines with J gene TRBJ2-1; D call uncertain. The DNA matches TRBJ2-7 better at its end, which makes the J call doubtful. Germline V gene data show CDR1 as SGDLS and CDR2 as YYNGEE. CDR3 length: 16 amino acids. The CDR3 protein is CASSAALYPSYNEQYF. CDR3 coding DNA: TGTGCCAGCAGCGCGGCCTTATACCCCTCCTACAATGAGCAGTACTTC.

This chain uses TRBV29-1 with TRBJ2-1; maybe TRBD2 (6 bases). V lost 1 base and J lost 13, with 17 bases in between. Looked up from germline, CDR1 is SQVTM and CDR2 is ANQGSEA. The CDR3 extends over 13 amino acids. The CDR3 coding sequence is TGCAGCGTTGAAGTTGGGGGGAAGGAGACCCAGTTCTTC. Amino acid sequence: CSVEVGGKETQFF.

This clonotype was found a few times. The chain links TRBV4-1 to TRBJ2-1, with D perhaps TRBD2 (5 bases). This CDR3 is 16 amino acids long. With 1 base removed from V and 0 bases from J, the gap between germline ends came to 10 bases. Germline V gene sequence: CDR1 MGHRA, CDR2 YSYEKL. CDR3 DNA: TGCGCCAGCAGCCAAGGGGGAGCGAGCTCCTACAATGAGCAGTTCTTC. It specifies CASSQGGASSYNEQFF.

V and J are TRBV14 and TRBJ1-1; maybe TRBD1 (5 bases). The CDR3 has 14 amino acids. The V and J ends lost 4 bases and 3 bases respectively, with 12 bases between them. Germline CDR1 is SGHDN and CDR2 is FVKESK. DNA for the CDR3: TGTGCCAGCAGCCCGTGGGGCACAGACACTGAAGCTTTCTTT. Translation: CASSPWGTDTEAFF.

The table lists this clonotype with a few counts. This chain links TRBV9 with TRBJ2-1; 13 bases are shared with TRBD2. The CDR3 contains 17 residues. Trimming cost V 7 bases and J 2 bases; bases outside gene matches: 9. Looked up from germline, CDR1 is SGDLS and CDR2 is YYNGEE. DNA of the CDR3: TGTGCCAGCTTTAAGACTAGCGGGAGGTTAGCCTACAATGAGCAGTTCTTC. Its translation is CASFKTSGRLAYNEQFF.

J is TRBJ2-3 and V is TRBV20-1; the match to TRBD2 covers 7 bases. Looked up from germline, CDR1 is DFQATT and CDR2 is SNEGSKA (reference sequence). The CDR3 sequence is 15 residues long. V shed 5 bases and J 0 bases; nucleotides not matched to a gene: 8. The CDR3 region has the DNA TGCAGTGCTGCGGCCGGGACTACTAGCACAGATACGCAGTATTTT. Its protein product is CSAAAGTTSTDTQYF.

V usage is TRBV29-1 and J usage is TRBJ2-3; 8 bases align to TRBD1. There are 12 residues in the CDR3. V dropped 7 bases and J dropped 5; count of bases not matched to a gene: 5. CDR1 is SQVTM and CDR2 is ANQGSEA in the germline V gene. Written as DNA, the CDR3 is TGCAGCGCGGACAGGGCTCTAGATACGCAGTATTTT. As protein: CSADRALDTQYF.

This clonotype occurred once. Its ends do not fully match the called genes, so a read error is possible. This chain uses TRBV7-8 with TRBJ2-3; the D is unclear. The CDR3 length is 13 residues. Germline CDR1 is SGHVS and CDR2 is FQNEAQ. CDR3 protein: CARSLSDPDTQYF. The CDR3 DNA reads TGTGCCCGCAGCTTATCCGATCCAGATACGCAGTATTTT. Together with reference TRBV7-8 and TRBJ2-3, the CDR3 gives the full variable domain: GAGVSQSPRYKVAKRGQDVALRCDPISGHVSLFWYQQALGQGPEFLTYFQNEAQLDKSGLPSDRFFAERPEGSVSTLKIQRTQQEDSAVYLCARSLSDPDTQYFGPGTRLTVL.

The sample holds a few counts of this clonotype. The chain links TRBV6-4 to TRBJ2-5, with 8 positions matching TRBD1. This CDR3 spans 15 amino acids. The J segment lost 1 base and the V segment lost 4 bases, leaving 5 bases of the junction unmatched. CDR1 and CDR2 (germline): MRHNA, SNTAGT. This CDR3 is CASSGTGSTQETQYF. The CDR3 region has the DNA TGTGCCAGCAGTGGGACAGGGTCGACCCAAGAGACCCAGTACTTC.

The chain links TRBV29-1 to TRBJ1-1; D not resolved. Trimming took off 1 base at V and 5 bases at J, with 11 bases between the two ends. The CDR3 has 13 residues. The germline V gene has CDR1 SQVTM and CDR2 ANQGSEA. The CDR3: CSVEGIPGTEAFF. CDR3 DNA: TGCAGCGTTGAAGGCATCCCTGGAACTGAAGCTTTCTTT.

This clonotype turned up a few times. The CDR3 DNA sequence: TGCAGCGTTCCGGACACTGAAGCTTTCTTT. As protein: CSVPDTEAFF. The chain links TRBV29-1 to TRBJ1-1, with D hard to call. The CDR3 spans 10 residues. Germline CDR1 SQVTM, CDR2 ANQGSEA. Trimming removed 5 bases at V and 3 bases at J, with 4 bases between.

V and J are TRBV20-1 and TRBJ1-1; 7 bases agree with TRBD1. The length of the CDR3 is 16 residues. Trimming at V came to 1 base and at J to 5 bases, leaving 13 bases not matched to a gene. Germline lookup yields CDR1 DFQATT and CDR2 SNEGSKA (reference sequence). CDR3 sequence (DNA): TGCAGTGCTAGAGGACCTCACAGGGGAAGGAGGACTGAAGCTTTCTTT. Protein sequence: CSARGPHRGRRTEAFF.

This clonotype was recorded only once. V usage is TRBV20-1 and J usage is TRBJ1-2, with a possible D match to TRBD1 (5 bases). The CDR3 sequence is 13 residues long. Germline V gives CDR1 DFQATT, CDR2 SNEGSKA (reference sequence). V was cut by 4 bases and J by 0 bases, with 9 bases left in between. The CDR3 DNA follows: TGCAGTGCTACGGACACAGCTAACTATGGCTACACCTTC. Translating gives CSATDTANYGYTF.

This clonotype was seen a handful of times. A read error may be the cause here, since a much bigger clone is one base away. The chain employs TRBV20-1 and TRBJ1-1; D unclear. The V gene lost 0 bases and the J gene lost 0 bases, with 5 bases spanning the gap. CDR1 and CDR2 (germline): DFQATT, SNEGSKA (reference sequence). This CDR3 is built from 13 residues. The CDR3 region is CSARDWVNTEAFF. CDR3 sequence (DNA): TGCAGTGCTAGAGATTGGGTGAACACTGAAGCTTTCTTT.

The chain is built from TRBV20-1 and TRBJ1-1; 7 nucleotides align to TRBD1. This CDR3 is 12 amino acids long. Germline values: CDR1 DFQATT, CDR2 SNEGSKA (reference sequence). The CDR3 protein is CRGRGGNTEAFF. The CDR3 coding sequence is TGCAGGGGCAGGGGGGGCAACACTGAAGCTTTCTTT.

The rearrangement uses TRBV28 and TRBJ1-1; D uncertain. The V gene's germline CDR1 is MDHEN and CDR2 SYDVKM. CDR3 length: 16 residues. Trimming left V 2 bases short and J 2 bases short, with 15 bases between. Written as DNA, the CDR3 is TGTGCCAGCAGTTTACTAATCGGGTCGGGCAACACTGAAGCTTTCTTT. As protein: CASSLLIGSGNTEAFF.

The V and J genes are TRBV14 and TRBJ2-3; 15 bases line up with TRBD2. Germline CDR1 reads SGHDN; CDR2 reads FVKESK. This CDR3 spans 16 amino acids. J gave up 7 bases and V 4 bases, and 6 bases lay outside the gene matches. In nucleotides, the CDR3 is TGTGCCAGCAGCCCGGGACTAGCGGGGGGAAGAAATACGCAGTATTTT. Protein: CASSPGLAGGRNTQYF.

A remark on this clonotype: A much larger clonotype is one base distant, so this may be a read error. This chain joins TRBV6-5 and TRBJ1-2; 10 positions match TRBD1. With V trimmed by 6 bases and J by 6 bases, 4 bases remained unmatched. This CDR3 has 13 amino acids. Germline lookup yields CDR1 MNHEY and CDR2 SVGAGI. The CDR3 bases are TGTGCCAGCAGCCGCGGGACAGGGGATGGCTACACCTTC. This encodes CASSRGTGDGYTF.

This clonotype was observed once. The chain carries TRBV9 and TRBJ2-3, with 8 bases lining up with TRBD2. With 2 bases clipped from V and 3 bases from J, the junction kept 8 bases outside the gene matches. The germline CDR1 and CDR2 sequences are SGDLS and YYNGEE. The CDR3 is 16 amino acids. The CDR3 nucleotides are TGTGCCAGCAGCGTGGGGGAAGGACTAGCAACAGATACGCAGTATTTT. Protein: CASSVGEGLATDTQYF.

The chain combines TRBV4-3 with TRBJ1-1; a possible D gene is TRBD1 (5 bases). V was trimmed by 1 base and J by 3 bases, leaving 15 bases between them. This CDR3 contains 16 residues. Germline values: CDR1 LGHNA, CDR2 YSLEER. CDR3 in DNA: TGCGCCAGCAGCCAAGTTTTTACGATGGGGGACACTGAAGCTTTCTTT. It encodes CASSQVFTMGDTEAFF.

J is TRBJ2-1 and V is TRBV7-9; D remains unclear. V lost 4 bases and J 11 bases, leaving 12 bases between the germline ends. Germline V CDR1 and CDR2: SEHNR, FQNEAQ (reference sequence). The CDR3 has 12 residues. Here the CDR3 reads CASSSGLIKQFF. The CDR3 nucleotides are TGTGCCAGCAGCTCTGGGCTCATCAAGCAGTTCTTC.

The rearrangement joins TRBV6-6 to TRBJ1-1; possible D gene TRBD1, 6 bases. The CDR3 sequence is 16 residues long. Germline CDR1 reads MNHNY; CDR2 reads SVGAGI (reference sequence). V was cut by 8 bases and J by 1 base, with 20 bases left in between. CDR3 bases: TGTGCCAGCGGGGAGGGGTGGGGGGCCCGGAACACTGAAGCTTTCTTT. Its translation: CASGEGWGARNTEAFF.

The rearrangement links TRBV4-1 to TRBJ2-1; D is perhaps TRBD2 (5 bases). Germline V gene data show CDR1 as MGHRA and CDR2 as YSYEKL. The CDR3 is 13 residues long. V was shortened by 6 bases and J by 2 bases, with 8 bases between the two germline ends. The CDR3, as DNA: TGCGCCAGCAGAAGCGGTACCTACAATGAGCAGTTCTTC. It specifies CASRSGTYNEQFF.

The CDR3 loop is CASSARTLYTGQFF. CDR3 in DNA: TGTGCCAGCAGCGCCCGGACCTTGTATACAGGGCAGTTCTTC. The V call is TRBV7-9, the J call TRBJ2-1, with D perhaps TRBD1 (5 bases). This CDR3 has 14 residues. Germline-derived CDR1 and CDR2 are SEHNR and FQNEAQ (reference sequence). The germline V and J ends were trimmed by 5 bases and 12 bases, with 20 bases remaining between them.

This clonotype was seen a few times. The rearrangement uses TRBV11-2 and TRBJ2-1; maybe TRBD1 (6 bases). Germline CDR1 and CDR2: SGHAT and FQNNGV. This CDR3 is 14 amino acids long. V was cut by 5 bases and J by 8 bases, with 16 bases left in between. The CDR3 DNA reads TGTGCCAGCAGCCCTACAGGGCGTGATTATGAGCAGTTCTTC. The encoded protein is CASSPTGRDYEQFF.

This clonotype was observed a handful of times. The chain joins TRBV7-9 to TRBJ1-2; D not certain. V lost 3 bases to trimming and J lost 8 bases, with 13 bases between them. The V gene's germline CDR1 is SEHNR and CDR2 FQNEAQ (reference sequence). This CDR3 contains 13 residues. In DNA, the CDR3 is TGTGCCAGCAGCTTCGCCGGCTCCCCCGGCTACACCTTC. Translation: CASSFAGSPGYTF.

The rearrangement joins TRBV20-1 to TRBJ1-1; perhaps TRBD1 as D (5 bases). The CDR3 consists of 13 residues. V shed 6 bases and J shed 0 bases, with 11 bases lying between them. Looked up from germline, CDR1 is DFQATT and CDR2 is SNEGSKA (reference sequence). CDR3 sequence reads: CSAQGRLNTEAFF. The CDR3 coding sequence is TGCAGTGCCCAGGGACGTTTGAACACTGAAGCTTTCTTT.

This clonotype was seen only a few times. The chain's CDR3 is CANTGQVVYEQYF. In DNA, the CDR3 is TGTGCCAACACGGGACAGGTCGTCTACGAGCAGTACTTC. V is TRBV28 and J is TRBJ2-7, with 8 bases fitting TRBD1. Losses at the gene ends were 10 bases for V and 3 bases for J; bases not matched to a gene: 8. The V gene's germline CDR1 is MDHEN and CDR2 SYDVKM. CDR3 length: 13 residues.